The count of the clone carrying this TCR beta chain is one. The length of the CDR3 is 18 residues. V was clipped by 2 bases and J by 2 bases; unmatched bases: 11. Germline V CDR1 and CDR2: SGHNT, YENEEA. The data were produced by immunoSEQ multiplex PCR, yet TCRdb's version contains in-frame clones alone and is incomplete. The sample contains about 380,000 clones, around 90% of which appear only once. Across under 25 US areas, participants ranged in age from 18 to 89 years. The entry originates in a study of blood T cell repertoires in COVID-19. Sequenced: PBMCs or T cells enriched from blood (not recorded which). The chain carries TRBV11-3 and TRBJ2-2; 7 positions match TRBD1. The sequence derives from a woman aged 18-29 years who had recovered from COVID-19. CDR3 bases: TGTGCCAGCAGCTTAAGTAATTCGCGACAGGGAAACACCGGGGAGCTGTTTTTT. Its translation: CASSLSNSRQGNTGELFF. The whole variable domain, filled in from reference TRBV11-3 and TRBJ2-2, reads EAGVVQSPRYKIIEKKQPVAFWCNPISGHNTLYWYLQNLGQGPELLIRYENEEAVDDSQLPKDRFSAERLKGVDSTLKIQPAELGDSAVYLCASSLSNSRQGNTGELFFGEGSRLTVL.